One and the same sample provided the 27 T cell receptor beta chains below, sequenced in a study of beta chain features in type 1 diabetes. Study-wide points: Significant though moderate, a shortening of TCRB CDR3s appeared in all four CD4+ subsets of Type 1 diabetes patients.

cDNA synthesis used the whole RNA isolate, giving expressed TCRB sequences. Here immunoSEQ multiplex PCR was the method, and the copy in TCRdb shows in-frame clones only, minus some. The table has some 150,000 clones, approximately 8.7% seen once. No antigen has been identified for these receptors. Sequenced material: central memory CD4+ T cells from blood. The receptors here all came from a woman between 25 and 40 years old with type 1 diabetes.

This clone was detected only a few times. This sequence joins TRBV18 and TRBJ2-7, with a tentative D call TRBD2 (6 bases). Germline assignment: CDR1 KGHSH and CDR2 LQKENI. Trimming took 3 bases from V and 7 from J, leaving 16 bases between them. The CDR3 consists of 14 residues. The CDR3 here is CASSPSGPSREQYF. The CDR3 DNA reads TGTGCCAGCTCACCCAGCGGGCCAAGCCGGGAGCAGTACTTC.

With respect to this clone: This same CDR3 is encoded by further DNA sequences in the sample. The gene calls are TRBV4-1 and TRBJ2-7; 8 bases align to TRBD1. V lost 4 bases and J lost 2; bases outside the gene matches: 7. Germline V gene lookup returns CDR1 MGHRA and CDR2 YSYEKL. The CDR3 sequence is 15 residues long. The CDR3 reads CASSPGQGRTYEQYF. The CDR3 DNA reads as TGCGCCAGCAGCCCTGGACAGGGACGGACCTACGAGCAGTACTTC.

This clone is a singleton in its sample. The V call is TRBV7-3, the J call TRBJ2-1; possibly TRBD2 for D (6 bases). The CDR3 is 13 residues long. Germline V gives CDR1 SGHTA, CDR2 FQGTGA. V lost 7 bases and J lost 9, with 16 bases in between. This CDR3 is CASNTGSEGEQFF. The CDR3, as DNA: TGTGCCAGCAACACAGGATCGGAGGGTGAGCAGTTCTTC.

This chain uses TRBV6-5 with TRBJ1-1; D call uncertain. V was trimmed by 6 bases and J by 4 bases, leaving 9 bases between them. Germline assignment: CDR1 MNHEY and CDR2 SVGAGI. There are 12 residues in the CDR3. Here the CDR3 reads CASSPTSTEAFF. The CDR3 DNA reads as TGTGCCAGCAGCCCCACTAGCACTGAAGCTTTCTTT.

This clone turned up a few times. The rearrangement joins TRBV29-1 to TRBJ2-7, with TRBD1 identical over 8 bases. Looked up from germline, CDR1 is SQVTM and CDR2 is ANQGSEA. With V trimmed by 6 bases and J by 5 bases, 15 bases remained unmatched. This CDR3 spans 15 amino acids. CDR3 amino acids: CSVLPGQGGYHEQYF. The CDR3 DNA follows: TGCAGCGTCCTACCTGGACAGGGCGGTTACCACGAGCAGTACTTC.

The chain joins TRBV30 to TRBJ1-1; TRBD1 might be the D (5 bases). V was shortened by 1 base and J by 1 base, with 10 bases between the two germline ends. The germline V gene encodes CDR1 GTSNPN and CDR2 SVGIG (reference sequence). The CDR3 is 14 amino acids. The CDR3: CAWSGGGWNTEAFF. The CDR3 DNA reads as TGTGCCTGGAGTGGGGGGGGGTGGAACACTGAAGCTTTCTTT.

CDR3 DNA: TGTGCCAGCAGCGTAAACAGGGGGGAGACCCAGTACTTC. This codes for CASSVNRGETQYF. The chain combines TRBV9 with TRBJ2-5; 8 bases match TRBD1. The CDR3 is made up of 13 amino acids. V lost 1 base and J lost 5; bases outside the gene matches: 1. The V gene's germline CDR1 is SGDLS and CDR2 YYNGEE.

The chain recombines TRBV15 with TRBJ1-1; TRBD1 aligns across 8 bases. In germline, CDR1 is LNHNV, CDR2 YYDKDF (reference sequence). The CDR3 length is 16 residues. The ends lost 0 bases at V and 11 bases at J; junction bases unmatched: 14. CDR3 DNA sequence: TGTGCCACCAGCAGAGAAAGACAGGGGCGCGGTTTGGCTGCTTTCTTT. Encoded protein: CATSRERQGRGLAAFF.

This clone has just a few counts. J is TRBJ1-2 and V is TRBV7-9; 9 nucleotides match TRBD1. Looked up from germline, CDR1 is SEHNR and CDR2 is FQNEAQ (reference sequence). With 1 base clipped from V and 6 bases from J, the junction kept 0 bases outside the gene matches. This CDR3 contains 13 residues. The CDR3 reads CASSLGTGDGYTF. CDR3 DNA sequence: TGTGCCAGCAGCTTAGGGACAGGGGATGGCTACACCTTC.

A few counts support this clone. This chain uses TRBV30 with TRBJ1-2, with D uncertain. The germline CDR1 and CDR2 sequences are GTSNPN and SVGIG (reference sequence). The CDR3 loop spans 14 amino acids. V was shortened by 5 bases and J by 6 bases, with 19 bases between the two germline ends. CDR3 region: CAWSWTGGWDGYTF. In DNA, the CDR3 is TGTGCCTGGTCCTGGACCGGAGGATGGGATGGCTACACCTTC.

The CDR3, as DNA: TGTGCCAGCGGACTCCCGGGGGAGACCCAGTACTTC. Amino acids: CASGLPGETQYF. This chain connects TRBV28 to TRBJ2-5; tentatively, D is TRBD2 (5 bases). Trimming removed 8 bases from V and 5 bases from J, with 12 bases in between. This CDR3 has 12 residues. Per germline, CDR1 MDHEN and CDR2 SYDVKM.

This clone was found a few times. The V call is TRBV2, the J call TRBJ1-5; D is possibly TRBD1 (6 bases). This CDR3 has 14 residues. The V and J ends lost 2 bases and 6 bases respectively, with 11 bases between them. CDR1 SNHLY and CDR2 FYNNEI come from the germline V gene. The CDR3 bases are TGTGCCAGCAGTGAATATGGGGGCCCTCAGCCCCAGCATTTT. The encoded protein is CASSEYGGPQPQHF.

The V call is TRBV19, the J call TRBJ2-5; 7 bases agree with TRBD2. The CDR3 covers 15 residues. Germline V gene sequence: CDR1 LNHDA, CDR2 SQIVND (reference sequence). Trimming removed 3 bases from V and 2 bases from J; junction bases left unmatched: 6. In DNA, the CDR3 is TGTGCCAGTAGTATCATGAGCGGGGCTCAAGAGACCCAGTACTTC. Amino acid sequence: CASSIMSGAQETQYF.

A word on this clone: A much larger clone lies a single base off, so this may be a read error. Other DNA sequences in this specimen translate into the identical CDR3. CDR3 protein: CASSPGLAGVETQYF. The CDR3 DNA reads TGCGCCAGCAGCCCGGGACTAGCGGGAGTAGAGACCCAGTACTTC. The rearrangement joins TRBV5-1 to TRBJ2-5, with TRBD2 matching 14 bases. The junction had 3 bases not matched to a gene; V was cut back by 4 bases and J by 4 bases. This CDR3 contains 15 residues. In germline, CDR1 is SGHRS, CDR2 YFSETQ.

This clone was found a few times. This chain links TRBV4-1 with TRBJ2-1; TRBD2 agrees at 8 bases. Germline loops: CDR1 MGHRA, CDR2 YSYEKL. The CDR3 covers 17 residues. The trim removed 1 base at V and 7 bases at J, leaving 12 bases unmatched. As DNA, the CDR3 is TGCGCCAGCAGCCAAGGCGGTGGGGCGGGAGGTCGAAATGAGCAGTTCTTC. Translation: CASSQGGGAGGRNEQFF.

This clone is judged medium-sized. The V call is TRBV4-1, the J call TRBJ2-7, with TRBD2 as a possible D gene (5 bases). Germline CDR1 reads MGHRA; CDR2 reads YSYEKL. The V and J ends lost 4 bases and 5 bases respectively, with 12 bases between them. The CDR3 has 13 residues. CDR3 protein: CASSPDSPHEQYF. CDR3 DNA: TGCGCCAGCAGCCCGGACTCCCCACACGAGCAGTACTTC.

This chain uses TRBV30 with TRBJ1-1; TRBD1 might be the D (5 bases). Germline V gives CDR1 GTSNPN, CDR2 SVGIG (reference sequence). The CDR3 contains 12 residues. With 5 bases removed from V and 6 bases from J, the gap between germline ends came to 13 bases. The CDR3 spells CAWGASGSEAFF. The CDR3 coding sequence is TGTGCCTGGGGGGCTTCGGGCTCTGAAGCTTTCTTT.

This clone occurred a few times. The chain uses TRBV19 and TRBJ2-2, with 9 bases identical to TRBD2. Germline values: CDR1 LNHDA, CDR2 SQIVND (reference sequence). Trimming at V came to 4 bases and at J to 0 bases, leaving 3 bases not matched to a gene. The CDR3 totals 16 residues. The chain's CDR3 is CASSRLADANTGELFF. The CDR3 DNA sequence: TGTGCCAGTAGTAGACTAGCGGACGCGAACACCGGGGAGCTGTTTTTT.

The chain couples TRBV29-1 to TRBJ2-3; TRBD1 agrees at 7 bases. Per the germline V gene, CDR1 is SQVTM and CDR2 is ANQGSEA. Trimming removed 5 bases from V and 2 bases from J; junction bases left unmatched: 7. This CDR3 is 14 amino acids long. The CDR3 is CSVQGEGLTDTQYF. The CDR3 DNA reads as TGCAGCGTTCAGGGGGAAGGTCTCACAGATACGCAGTATTTT.

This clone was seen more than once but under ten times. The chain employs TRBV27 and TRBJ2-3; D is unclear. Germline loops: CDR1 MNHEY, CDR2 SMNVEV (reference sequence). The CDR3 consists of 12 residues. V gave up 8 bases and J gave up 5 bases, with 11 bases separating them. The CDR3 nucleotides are TGTGCCAGCGTCGGTTCGGGAGATACGCAGTATTTT. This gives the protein CASVGSGDTQYF.

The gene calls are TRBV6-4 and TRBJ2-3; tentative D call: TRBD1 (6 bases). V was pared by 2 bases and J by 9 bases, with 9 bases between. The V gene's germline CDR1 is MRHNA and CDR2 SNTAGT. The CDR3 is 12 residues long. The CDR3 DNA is TGTGCCAGCAGTGACGCCCAGGGGACGCAGTATTTT. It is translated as CASSDAQGTQYF.

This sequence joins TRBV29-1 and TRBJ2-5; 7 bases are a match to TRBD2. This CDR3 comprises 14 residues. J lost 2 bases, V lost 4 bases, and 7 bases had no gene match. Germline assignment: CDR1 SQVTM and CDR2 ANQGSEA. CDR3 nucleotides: TGCAGCGTTGCTAGGCGGGAGAAACAAGAGACCCAGTACTTC. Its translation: CSVARREKQETQYF.

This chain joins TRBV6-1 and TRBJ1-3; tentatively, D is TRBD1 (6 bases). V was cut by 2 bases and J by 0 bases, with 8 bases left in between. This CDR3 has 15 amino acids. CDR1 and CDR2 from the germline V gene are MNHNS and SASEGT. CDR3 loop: CASSERTDSGNTIYF. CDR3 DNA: TGTGCCAGCAGTGAACGGACAGACTCTGGAAACACCATATATTTT.

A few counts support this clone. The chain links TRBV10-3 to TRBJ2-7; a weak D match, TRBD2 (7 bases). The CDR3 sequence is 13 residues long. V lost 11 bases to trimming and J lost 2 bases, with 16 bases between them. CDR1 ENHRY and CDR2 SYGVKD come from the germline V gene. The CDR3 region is CASRSGGAYEQYF. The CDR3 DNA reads TGTGCCTCCAGGTCGGGGGGCGCCTACGAGCAGTACTTC.

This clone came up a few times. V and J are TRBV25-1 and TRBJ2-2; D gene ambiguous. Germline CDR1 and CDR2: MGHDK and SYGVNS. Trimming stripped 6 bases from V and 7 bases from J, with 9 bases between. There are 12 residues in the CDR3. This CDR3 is CASSESYGELFF. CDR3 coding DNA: TGTGCCAGCAGCGAGTCGTACGGGGAGCTGTTTTTT.

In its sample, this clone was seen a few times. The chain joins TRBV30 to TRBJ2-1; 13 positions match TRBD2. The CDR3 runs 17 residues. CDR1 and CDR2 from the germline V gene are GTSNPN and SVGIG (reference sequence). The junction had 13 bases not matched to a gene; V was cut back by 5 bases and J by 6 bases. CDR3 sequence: CAWETSWTSGGFNEQFF. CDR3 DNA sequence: TGTGCCTGGGAGACTTCTTGGACTAGCGGGGGATTCAATGAGCAGTTCTTC.

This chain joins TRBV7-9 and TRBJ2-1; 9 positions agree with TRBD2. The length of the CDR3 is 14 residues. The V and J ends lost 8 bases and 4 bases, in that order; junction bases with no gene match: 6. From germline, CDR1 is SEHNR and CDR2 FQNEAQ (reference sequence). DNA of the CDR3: TGTGCCAGCTTAAGGGGACTAGCATACAATGAGCAGTTCTTC. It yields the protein CASLRGLAYNEQFF.